Listed here is a single TCR beta chain. Its antigen is not known. Repertoires were generated with immunoSEQ multiplex PCR, while TCRdb's copy carries only in-frame clones and drops some. The sample contains around 74,000 clones, approximately 86% of which appear only once. The sample belongs to a study of cytomegalovirus exposure and HLA in healthy donors. Findings and limits, study-wide: The CMV antigen specificity of three CMV-associated chains was confirmed through in vitro analysis.

The ends were cut back, 5 bases at V and 4 bases at J, with 14 bases in the middle. The germline CDR1 and CDR2 sequences are SEHNR and FQNEAQ (reference sequence). The CDR3 is 14 residues long. The specimen sequenced was PBMCs. The TCR originated in a young man in good health and CMV-seronegative. The chain combines TRBV7-9 with TRBJ1-1; tentative D call: TRBD1 (6 bases). The CDR3 sequence: CASSHITGSTEAFF. The CDR3 nucleotides are TGTGCCAGCAGCCACATTACAGGGAGCACTGAAGCTTTCTTT.